The 18 T cell receptor beta chains in this list originate from one sample, sequenced in a study of cytomegalovirus exposure and HLA in healthy donors. 60 Vbeta and 13 Jbeta primers were used in PCR. The data were produced by immunoSEQ multiplex PCR, yet TCRdb's version contains in-frame clones alone and is incomplete. The sample has 85,000 to 110,000 clones. The sequencing sample was made of PBMCs. The receptor set was obtained from a man aged 40-50 years in good health and CMV-seronegative.

This chain joins TRBV7-9 and TRBJ2-5; 13 bases align to TRBD2. V dropped 5 bases and J dropped 5; count of bases not matched to a gene: 11. Germline CDR1 and CDR2: SEHNR and FQNEAQ (reference sequence). The CDR3 spans 17 residues. CDR3 residues: CASSPGLAGVLAETQYF. The CDR3 coding sequence is TGTGCCAGCAGCCCAGGACTAGCGGGAGTTTTAGCGGAGACCCAGTACTTC.

This chain uses TRBV18 with TRBJ1-4; a weak D match, TRBD1 (5 bases). Germline lookup yields CDR1 KGHSH and CDR2 LQKENI. This CDR3 contains 14 residues. Trimming stripped 3 bases from V and 6 bases from J, with 11 bases between. The CDR3 here is CASSPRSGYEKLFF. The DNA of the CDR3 is TGTGCCAGCTCACCTAGGTCAGGGTATGAAAAACTGTTTTTT.

J is TRBJ2-3 and V is TRBV5-1; 8 bases line up with TRBD2. Germline values: CDR1 SGHRS, CDR2 YFSETQ. V was pared by 4 bases and J by 2 bases, with 9 bases of the junction left unmatched. The CDR3 runs 16 residues. CDR3 sequence reads: CASSIGGRTSTDTQYF. The DNA for the CDR3 is TGCGCCAGCAGCATTGGCGGGAGGACCTCCACAGATACGCAGTATTTT.

The V call is TRBV5-1, the J call TRBJ1-1, with D perhaps TRBD1 (5 bases). The CDR3 extends over 14 amino acids. Germline V gives CDR1 SGHRS, CDR2 YFSETQ. Trimming took off 4 bases at V and 6 bases at J, with 16 bases between the two ends. The CDR3, as DNA: TGCGCCAGCAGCCGCGGGACCCCGGAGGCTGAAGCTTTCTTT. It codes for CASSRGTPEAEAFF.

The CDR3 is CASSPSGQIPEAFF. CDR3 in DNA: TGTGCCAGCAGCCCGTCGGGACAGATCCCTGAAGCTTTCTTT. V is TRBV7-9 and J is TRBJ1-1; 7 bases line up with TRBD1. Germline CDR1 SEHNR, CDR2 FQNEAQ (reference sequence). After removal of 5 bases from V and 6 bases from J, the junction contained 9 bases not matched to a gene. The CDR3 totals 14 residues.

The chain employs TRBV19 and TRBJ1-5; 9 bases fit TRBD1. CDR1 LNHDA and CDR2 SQIVND come from the germline V gene (reference sequence). CDR3 length: 16 amino acids. The junction had 5 bases not matched to a gene; V was cut back by 5 bases and J by 0 bases. The CDR3 region is CASSVQGAFSNQPQHF. DNA of the CDR3: TGTGCCAGTAGTGTACAGGGGGCGTTTAGCAATCAGCCCCAGCATTTT.

The chain uses TRBV6-5 and TRBJ2-1; 7 positions agree with TRBD2. Germline CDR1 is MNHEY and CDR2 is SVGAGI. V was clipped by 0 bases and J by 10 bases; unmatched bases: 0. CDR3 size: 12 residues. CDR3 nucleotide sequence: TGTGCCAGCAGTTACTCCGGGGGGGAGCAGTTCTTC. Translation gives CASSYSGGEQFF.

The rearrangement joins TRBV7-8 to TRBJ1-5; D may be TRBD1 (6 bases). CDR3 size: 13 residues. V dropped 5 bases and J dropped 3 bases, with 8 bases sitting between them. From germline, CDR1 is SGHVS and CDR2 FQNEAQ. In nucleotides, the CDR3 is TGTGCCAGCAGCGGGACACCCAATCAGCCCCAGCATTTT. Translation: CASSGTPNQPQHF.

This chain links TRBV27 with TRBJ2-5, with a weak D call TRBD2 (6 bases). The J call may not be correct, given that the DNA end is closer to TRBJ2-7. Germline-derived CDR1 and CDR2 are MNHEY and SMNVEV (reference sequence). The CDR3 loop spans 15 amino acids. The CDR3 DNA reads as TGTGCCAGCAGGCACACCACCGGGAGCTCCTACGAGCAGTACTTC. Amino acid sequence: CASRHTTGSSYEQYF.

V usage is TRBV2 and J usage is TRBJ1-1; the D gene is possibly TRBD1 (6 bases). Germline loops: CDR1 SNHLY, CDR2 FYNNEI. The germline V and J ends were trimmed by 5 bases and 4 bases, with 14 bases remaining between them. This CDR3 has 14 residues. The CDR3: CASSTGSVGTEAFF. In DNA form, the CDR3 reads TGTGCCAGCAGTACAGGGTCCGTGGGCACTGAAGCTTTCTTT.

The rearrangement joins TRBV6-6 to TRBJ2-5, with D tentatively TRBD2 (5 bases). The CDR3 runs 15 residues. Deletions cut 2 bases from V and 5 bases from J, with 15 bases between. In germline, CDR1 is MNHNY, CDR2 SVGAGI (reference sequence). The CDR3 region has the DNA TGTGCCAGCAGTTACCCTTTACGGGAAGGGGAGACCCAGTACTTC. Its protein is CASSYPLREGETQYF.

The rearrangement joins TRBV4-1 to TRBJ2-7; 8 nucleotides align to TRBD2. Looked up from germline, CDR1 is MGHRA and CDR2 is YSYEKL. V was pared by 4 bases and J by 3 bases, with 8 bases of the junction left unmatched. The CDR3 loop spans 15 amino acids. CDR3 amino acids: CASSPTGTRNYEQYF. CDR3 in DNA: TGCGCCAGCAGCCCGACCGGGACTAGAAACTACGAGCAGTACTTC.

This sequence joins TRBV6-6 and TRBJ2-2; D unresolved. This CDR3 region has 14 residues. The V and J ends lost 10 bases and 0 bases respectively, with 12 bases between them. The germline V gene has CDR1 MNHNY and CDR2 SVGAGI (reference sequence). CDR3 sequence: CATSRRSNTGELFF. The CDR3 DNA reads as TGTGCCACCTCGCGAAGATCGAACACCGGGGAGCTGTTTTTT.

The V and J genes are TRBV5-4 and TRBJ2-2, with TRBD1 matching over 7 bases. Germline V gene lookup returns CDR1 SGHNT and CDR2 YYREEE (reference sequence). Losses at the gene ends were 4 bases for V and 1 base for J; bases not matched to a gene: 7. The CDR3 sequence is 16 residues long. The CDR3 sequence: CASSEDGQENTGELFF. CDR3 sequence (DNA): TGTGCCAGCAGCGAAGACGGACAGGAGAACACCGGGGAGCTGTTTTTT.

CDR3 sequence: CASSYSGAGNTEAFF. DNA of the CDR3: TGTGCCAGCAGTTACTCGGGGGCGGGGAACACTGAAGCTTTCTTT. This chain uses TRBV6-6 with TRBJ1-1; a possible D gene is TRBD1 (6 bases). In germline, CDR1 is MNHNY, CDR2 SVGAGI (reference sequence). Deletions cut 0 bases from V and 1 base from J, with 9 bases between. The CDR3 is 15 residues long.

The gene calls are TRBV10-1 and TRBJ2-1, with D possibly TRBD1 on 6 matching bases. With 3 bases removed from V and 6 bases from J, the gap between germline ends came to 12 bases. Germline V gene sequence: CDR1 WNHNN, CDR2 SYGVQD (reference sequence). The CDR3 covers 14 residues. The CDR3 nucleotides read TGCGCCAGCAGTGATAATTACAGGGTCAATGAGCAGTTCTTC. Protein sequence: CASSDNYRVNEQFF.

The chain couples TRBV5-6 to TRBJ1-1; tentative D call: TRBD1 (6 bases). The V gene's germline CDR1 is SGHDT and CDR2 YYEEEE. V lost 4 bases to trimming and J lost 4 bases, with 11 bases between them. The CDR3 runs 13 residues. The DNA of the CDR3 is TGTGCCAGCAGCGTGGACAGTTCCACTGAAGCTTTCTTT. This gives the protein CASSVDSSTEAFF.

The chain employs TRBV7-2 and TRBJ2-3; D is unclear. V was shortened by 0 bases and J by 5 bases, with 12 bases between the two germline ends. Germline V CDR1 and CDR2: SGHTA, FQGNSA. This CDR3 spans 15 amino acids. The CDR3 here is CASSLALTSGDTQYF. DNA for the CDR3: TGTGCCAGCAGCTTAGCGCTAACCTCCGGAGATACGCAGTATTTT.